The 9 T cell receptor beta chains below were found in one sample sequenced in a study of Ad26.COV2.S vaccination and SARS-CoV-2 variants. Profiled with immunoSEQ multiplex PCR; TCRdb holds only in-frame clones, not every one. The table records some 340,000 clones, approximately 86% of them present only once. Specified treatment: about 20 received Ad26.COV2.S at low or high dose, single or two shots; several received placebo; per-sample allocation not given. Each sample was drawn 63 days after the first injection (of vaccine or placebo). The sample consisted of peripheral blood, taken in a trial of Ad26.COV2.S vaccine versus placebo. Receptor source: a person between 18 and 60 years old who received the Ad26.COV2.S COVID-19 vaccine or a placebo.

This chain links TRBV28 with TRBJ2-5; D is unresolved. The germline V and J ends were trimmed by 4 bases and 4 bases, with 10 bases remaining between them. This CDR3 is built from 13 residues. The germline CDR1 and CDR2 sequences are MDHEN and SYDVKM. The CDR3 nucleotides read TGTGCCAGCAGTTCCCGGTTAGGAGAGACCCAGTACTTC. Its protein is CASSSRLGETQYF.

This clone was seen only once. The gene calls are TRBV5-6 and TRBJ1-2; D remains unclear. Trimming pared 0 bases from V and 5 bases from J, leaving 5 bases between. The CDR3 length is 12 residues. The germline V gene encodes CDR1 SGHDT and CDR2 YYEEEE. This CDR3 is CASSLASYGYTF. CDR3 DNA: TGTGCCAGCAGCTTGGCTAGTTATGGCTACACCTTC.

V is TRBV30 and J is TRBJ1-2, with no clear D. Germline values: CDR1 GTSNPN, CDR2 SVGIG (reference sequence). With 0 bases removed from V and 6 bases from J, the gap between germline ends came to 17 bases. The CDR3 contains 15 residues. The CDR3 reads CAWSVPRGLEDGYTF. CDR3 DNA: TGTGCCTGGAGTGTACCACGGGGATTGGAAGATGGCTACACCTTC.

This sequence joins TRBV18 and TRBJ1-5; D remains unclear. Germline V gene data show CDR1 as KGHSH and CDR2 as LQKENI. V dropped 3 bases and J dropped 1 base, with 10 bases sitting between them. The CDR3 consists of 15 residues. The DNA for the CDR3 is TGTGCCAGCTCACCCCAGACGGGGAGCAATCAGCCCCAGCATTTT. It is translated as CASSPQTGSNQPQHF.

The chain couples TRBV11-1 to TRBJ2-5; no clear D. Germline V CDR1 and CDR2: SGHAT, FQDESV (reference sequence). V was clipped by 1 base and J by 1 base, with 10 bases between them. This CDR3 contains 15 residues. The CDR3 is CASSLEWSVQETQYF. The DNA for the CDR3 is TGTGCCAGCAGCTTAGAATGGTCAGTCCAAGAGACCCAGTACTTC.

This clone was seen a single time. The V call is TRBV4-1, the J call TRBJ1-5; the match to TRBD1 covers 7 bases. The CDR3 has 18 residues. Germline CDR1 is MGHRA and CDR2 is YSYEKL. Trimming cost V 1 base and J 2 bases; bases outside gene matches: 11. The CDR3 nucleotides read TGCGCCAGCAGCCAAGGTGGGCTCCGGGACAGTGGCAATCAGCCCCAGCATTTT. Its translation is CASSQGGLRDSGNQPQHF.

This clone was seen only a few times. The V call is TRBV27, the J call TRBJ1-1; D is uncertain. Trimming left V 5 bases short and J 3 bases short, with 13 bases between. Germline loops: CDR1 MNHEY, CDR2 SMNVEV (reference sequence). This CDR3 comprises 14 residues. DNA for the CDR3: TGTGCCAGCAGTCTACGGCGGTTGGACACTGAAGCTTTCTTT. As protein: CASSLRRLDTEAFF.

The J gene is TRBJ2-4, the V gene TRBV28, with D perhaps TRBD1 (5 bases). This CDR3 is built from 14 residues. Germline loops: CDR1 MDHEN, CDR2 SYDVKM. V lost 3 bases, J lost 10 bases, and 16 bases lay in between. Written as DNA, the CDR3 is TGTGCCAGCAGTTTTCTTCGGCAGGGAAGAATTCAGTACTTC. Its translation: CASSFLRQGRIQYF.

This clone appeared once. This sequence joins TRBV7-2 and TRBJ2-7, with TRBD1 matching over 10 bases. The CDR3 runs to 15 residues. The junction had 9 bases not matched to a gene; V was cut back by 6 bases and J by 4 bases. Germline-derived CDR1 and CDR2 are SGHTA and FQGNSA. The CDR3, as DNA: TGTGCCAGCAGTGGCCGGACAGGGGGTTTGTACGAGCAGTACTTC. Its protein is CASSGRTGGLYEQYF.